A single sample is the source of the 14 T cell receptor beta chains below, sequenced in a study of shared clonotypes between healthy human individuals. Clones were sequenced by immunoSEQ multiplex PCR, and TCRdb holds only the in-frame ones, with some missing. The sample contains 2,100,000 or so clones, roughly 95% of which appear only once. The specimen was naive CD4+ T cells sorted from blood. As for subset: CD45RA+ positively selected. These receptors all stem from a man between 18 and 29 years old in good health.

The chain couples TRBV19 to TRBJ1-4; 8 nucleotides agree with TRBD1. V trimming: 5 bases; J trimming: 8 bases; junction bases outside the gene matches: 10. Germline CDR1 is LNHDA and CDR2 is SQIVND (reference sequence). CDR3 length: 15 amino acids. CDR3 DNA sequence: TGTGCCAGTAGTCTTGCGACAGGGGTTGGCGAAAAACTGTTTTTT. Residues: CASSLATGVGEKLFF.

The sample holds a few counts of this clone. CDR3 sequence (DNA): TGTGCCAGCAGTCAAGACACCGCGAACACTGAAGCTTTCTTT. Amino acid sequence: CASSQDTANTEAFF. The chain has TRBV7-2 and TRBJ1-1, with D uncertain. The CDR3 length is 14 residues. Between the trimmed V and J ends, which lost 6 bases and 1 base, there was a span of 12 bases. Germline values: CDR1 SGHTA, CDR2 FQGNSA.

Details on this clone: This same CDR3 is encoded by further DNA sequences in the sample. This chain joins TRBV11-2 and TRBJ2-5; 9 nucleotides agree with TRBD1. CDR1 and CDR2 (germline): SGHAT, FQNNGV. The V segment lost 5 bases and the J segment 3 bases; nucleotides outside the gene matches: 1. The CDR3 totals 13 residues. This CDR3 is CASSRDREETQYF. The CDR3 DNA reads as TGTGCCAGCAGCAGGGACAGGGAAGAGACCCAGTACTTC.

The chain is built from TRBV5-6 and TRBJ1-2, with D tentatively TRBD1 (6 bases). CDR1 and CDR2 (germline): SGHDT, YYEEEE. Trimming stripped 3 bases from V and 3 bases from J, with 15 bases between. CDR3 length equals 15 residues. The CDR3 sequence is CASSSESGQYYGYTF. The CDR3, as DNA: TGTGCCAGCAGCTCCGAATCAGGACAGTACTATGGCTACACCTTC.

CDR3 in DNA: TGTGCCAGCTCACCACAATCCTGGGGGCAGGCTGAAGCTTTCTTT. Its protein is CASSPQSWGQAEAFF. The chain uses TRBV18 and TRBJ1-1; the D gene is possibly TRBD1 (6 bases). Per germline, CDR1 KGHSH and CDR2 LQKENI. The germline V and J ends were trimmed by 1 base and 6 bases, with 15 bases remaining between them. The CDR3 covers 15 residues.

The gene calls are TRBV5-1 and TRBJ2-1, with 7 bases matching TRBD2. The V gene's germline CDR1 is SGHRS and CDR2 YFSETQ. The CDR3 is made up of 15 amino acids. V lost 3 bases and J lost 4; bases outside the gene matches: 7. CDR3 nucleotide sequence: TGCGCCAGCAGCTGGGGCCCGGGACTATACAATGAGCAGTTCTTC. Its protein product is CASSWGPGLYNEQFF.

To note about this clone: This CDR3 is also generated by other DNA sequences in the sample. This chain links TRBV28 with TRBJ1-1; D gene unclear. The CDR3 loop spans 13 amino acids. The ends were cut back, 3 bases at V and 1 base at J, with 6 bases in the middle. Germline CDR1 is MDHEN and CDR2 is SYDVKM. The CDR3 sequence: CASSFGANTEAFF. The CDR3 nucleotides are TGTGCCAGCAGTTTTGGAGCGAACACTGAAGCTTTCTTT.

The rearrangement links TRBV2 to TRBJ1-2; unclear D gene. This CDR3 comprises 12 residues. Germline loops: CDR1 SNHLY, CDR2 FYNNEI. V lost 3 bases and J 4 bases, leaving 6 bases between the germline ends. The CDR3 sequence: CASSEEVYGYTF. The CDR3 DNA follows: TGTGCCAGCAGTGAGGAAGTCTATGGCTACACCTTC.

As for this clone: The same CDR3 also results from other DNA sequences found in this sample. DNA of the CDR3: TGTGCCAGCTCACCGGGACAGGGGGGAGAGACCCAGTACTTC. Protein product: CASSPGQGGETQYF. The rearrangement links TRBV18 to TRBJ2-5; 11 bases line up with TRBD1. The germline V gene has CDR1 KGHSH and CDR2 LQKENI. This CDR3 region has 14 residues. V was pared by 3 bases and J by 4 bases, with 1 base of the junction left unmatched.

A single count supports this clone. CDR3 sequence: CASSLGVAGYTF. In nucleotides, the CDR3 is TGTGCCAGCAGTCTCGGGGTAGCTGGCTACACCTTC. The V and J genes are TRBV28 and TRBJ1-2; unclear D gene. Germline assignment: CDR1 MDHEN and CDR2 SYDVKM. V was cut by 5 bases and J by 7 bases, with 11 bases left in between. CDR3 length: 12 amino acids.

This clone was observed once. V and J are TRBV9 and TRBJ1-2; possible D gene TRBD1, 5 bases. The CDR3 loop spans 12 amino acids. V dropped 2 bases and J dropped 7 bases, with 9 bases sitting between them. Germline assignment: CDR1 SGDLS and CDR2 YYNGEE. As DNA, the CDR3 is TGTGCCAGCAGCGTGGATCAGGGTGGCTACACCTTC. This gives the protein CASSVDQGGYTF.

The chain is built from TRBV7-8 and TRBJ1-6; the D is unclear. The CDR3 totals 15 residues. Germline CDR1 SGHVS, CDR2 FQNEAQ. Trimming left V 3 bases short and J 10 bases short, with 16 bases between. In nucleotides, the CDR3 is TGTGCCAGCAGCTTCACAGCAAACCCGGGGTCACCCCTCCACTTT. Translated: CASSFTANPGSPLHF.

Remarks on this clone: The same CDR3 is also encoded by other DNA sequences in this sample. Here the CDR3 DNA reads TGCGCCAGCAGCCAAGAACTAGCGGGGGTATACGAGCAGTACTTC. The encoded protein is CASSQELAGVYEQYF. This sequence joins TRBV4-1 and TRBJ2-7; 11 positions agree with TRBD2. Germline V gene lookup returns CDR1 MGHRA and CDR2 YSYEKL. The CDR3 sequence is 15 residues long. V gave up 0 bases and J gave up 4 bases; unmatched junction bases: 2.

The J gene is TRBJ1-1, the V gene TRBV2; no clear D. Per germline, CDR1 SNHLY and CDR2 FYNNEI. CDR3 length: 15 residues. V lost 4 bases to trimming and J lost 3 bases, with 15 bases between them. The CDR3 DNA follows: TGTGCCAGCAGTGTGGGCCCCCTGAGGGACACTGAAGCTTTCTTT. Residues: CASSVGPLRDTEAFF.